Listed here are 9 T cell receptor beta chains from one sample, sequenced in a study of T cell clonality in common variable immunodeficiency. The antigens of these receptors remain unknown. Study-level results: Reportedly, TCR beta sequences from common variable immunodeficiency showed fewer deletions and N-nucleotide insertions.

Produced via immunoSEQ multiplex PCR; TCRdb's table is partial and in-frame only. This sample carries over 30,000 clones, none of them present only once. The sample was peripheral blood mononuclear cells. These receptors were collected from a human donor with common variable immunodeficiency.

At least ten counts were recorded for this clone. From the germline J gene comes the end of the CDR3, since the read stops 3 residues before it. This chain links TRBV5-4 with TRBJ2-1, with a weak D call TRBD2 (6 bases). The CDR3 is made up of 14 amino acids. The V gene's germline CDR1 is SGHNT and CDR2 YYREEE (reference sequence). V lost 4 bases and J lost 2, with 10 bases in between. Incomplete CDR3 DNA: TGTGCCAGCAGCCAGGGACTTACCTACAATGAG. Translation: CASSQGLTYNE. The full CDR3 protein reads CASSQGLTYNEQFF.

This clone was counted a few times. The read gets to within 3 residues of the CDR3 end, and the germline J gene fills in the rest. This chain links TRBV29-1 with TRBJ2-5; TRBD2 matches 13 bases. The V and J ends lost 6 bases and 7 bases, in that order; junction bases with no gene match: 11. This CDR3 region has 15 residues. CDR1 is SQVTM and CDR2 is ANQGSEA in the germline V gene. The CDR3 protein is CSVAQTSGRAATQYF. CDR3 DNA, as far as it was read: TGCAGCGTCGCTCAAACTAGCGGGAGGGCCGCGACC.

This clone was seen many times. The read gets to within 3 residues of the CDR3 end, and the germline J gene fills in the rest. This chain joins TRBV2 and TRBJ2-3; TRBD1 agrees at 7 bases. This CDR3 is 12 amino acids long. The germline V gene encodes CDR1 SNHLY and CDR2 FYNNEI. The trim removed 7 bases at V and 6 bases at J, leaving 4 bases unmatched. CDR3 sequence reads: CASTGQADTQYF. The part of the CDR3 DNA that was read is TGTGCCAGCACTGGACAGGCGGATACG.

By share, this clone ranks as medium-sized (0.01 to 0.1%). The sequence runs out 3 residues before the end of the CDR3; the remainder is reconstructed from the germline J gene. The chain joins TRBV20-1 to TRBJ1-6; TRBD1 aligns across 7 bases. Trimming at V came to 5 bases and at J to 6 bases, leaving 10 bases not matched to a gene. From germline, CDR1 is DFQATT and CDR2 SNEGSKA (reference sequence). This CDR3 has 15 amino acids. CDR3 loop: CSAPPKGAGNSPLHF. The sequenced part of the CDR3 DNA is TGCAGTGCTCCCCCGAAGGGGGCAGGTAATTCACCC.

This clone appeared a few times. The CDR3 end falls 3 residues outside the read, so it is completed with the germline J gene. The rearrangement links TRBV2 to TRBJ1-2; 9 positions match TRBD1. Germline lookup yields CDR1 SNHLY and CDR2 FYNNEI. This CDR3 comprises 14 residues. The CDR3 loop is CASSVTGGERGYTF. The DNA read from the CDR3 is TGTGCCAGCAGTGTGACAGGGGGGGAGCGGGGC.

In this sample, this clone turned up a few times. The read ends 3 residues shy of where the CDR3 ends; the end is completed using the germline J gene. The gene calls are TRBV5-5 and TRBJ1-2; D gene uncertain. In germline, CDR1 is SGHKS, CDR2 YYEKEE (reference sequence). The CDR3 is 14 residues long. V was trimmed by 2 bases and J by 3 bases, leaving 11 bases between them. CDR3 DNA (partial): TGTGCCAGCAGCTTAGCGGGCTCTTACTATGGC. This gives the protein CASSLAGSYYG. In full, the CDR3 reads CASSLAGSYYGYTF.

There are a few counts of this clone. The sequence runs out 3 residues before the end of the CDR3; the remainder is reconstructed from the germline J gene. J is TRBJ1-5 and V is TRBV30, with D unresolved. The CDR3 covers 13 residues. The V end was cut by 1 base, the J end by 3 bases, with 7 bases between. The germline V gene encodes CDR1 GTSNPN and CDR2 SVGIG (reference sequence). The CDR3 protein is CAWSALINQPQHF. The CDR3 bases that were read are TGTGCCTGGAGTGCGCTAATCAATCAGCCC.

This clone was found many times. Read coverage stops 3 residues before the CDR3 terminus; the germline J gene supplies the remainder. The chain combines TRBV2 with TRBJ1-4, with 7 positions matching TRBD1. Per germline, CDR1 SNHLY and CDR2 FYNNEI. The CDR3 extends over 13 amino acids. V shed 11 bases, J shed 5 bases, and the junction held 8 bases outside the gene matches. The CDR3 bases that were read are TGTGCCGGAAAAGGGGGCAAGAATGAAAAA. It is translated as CAGKGGKNEK. The whole CDR3 protein reads CAGKGGKNEKLFF.

This clone was observed many times. The read comes to an end 3 residues before the CDR3 does, leaving the germline J gene to fill in the end. This rearrangement joins TRBV7-9 to TRBJ2-1; 11 bases line up with TRBD2. Germline V lookup: CDR1 SEHNR, CDR2 FQNEAQ (reference sequence). The CDR3 consists of 15 residues. Trimming removed 6 bases from V and 7 bases from J; junction bases left unmatched: 8. CDR3 sequence reads: CASSSIAGGPNEQFF. CDR3 DNA (partial): TGTGCCAGCAGTTCCATAGCGGGAGGGCCGAATGAG.